A single TCR beta chain is shown here with its context. Its target is unknown. Profiling relied on immunoSEQ multiplex PCR, and the TCRdb table lists in-frame clones only, not all of them. This table has approximately 230,000 clones, roughly 87% appearing once. The source of the sample is a study of cytomegalovirus exposure and HLA in healthy donors. Study-wide background: Later, an analysis reported that the 95 to 150 validation repertoires had used the same platform as the 500 to 750 first-cohort repertoires. Regarding the study as a whole: A list of 164 TCR beta chains associated with cytomegalovirus was given. Among TCR sequences, most were rare, though some public TCRs appeared in many donors.

The CDR3 contains 15 residues. Trimming took 3 bases from V and 4 from J, leaving 15 bases between them. Germline V gene lookup returns CDR1 SNHLY and CDR2 FYNNEI. Specimen: PBMCs. The chain is built from TRBV2 and TRBJ1-1; the D gene is possibly TRBD1 (5 bases). The sequence came from a young man in good health and CMV-seropositive. CDR3: CASSDGQGGSTEAFF. The CDR3 DNA follows: TGTGCCAGCAGTGACGGTCAGGGAGGAAGCACTGAAGCTTTCTTT.